A selection of T cell receptor beta chains follows, all from one sample in a study of spatial heterogeneity in lung cancer. MiXCR was run by TCRdb on the 5' RACE reads, yielding one entry per CDR3 protein. The data contain 3,000 to 4,500 distinct CDR3 sequences, about a sixth of them singletons. The sequences come from PBMCs, collected at surgery. The origin of the receptors is a male donor with early-stage non-small cell lung cancer. Each CDR3 is given with its conserved first and last residue. A D gene is named only where the DNA matches it firmly. Size tells how often a clone was seen (once, few, many) or the class of an expanded clone, and some rows leave it out.

clone_size cdr3_length j_call v_call d_call cdr3_aa cdr3_nt
. 14 TRBJ1-1 TRBV20-1 . CSASPQGRNTEAFF TGCAGTGCTAGCCCGCAAGGAAGGAACACTGAAGCTTTCTTT
medium-sized 16 TRBJ1-2 TRBV6-5 TRBD1 CASSQQTGTGYYGYTF TGTGCCAGCAGTCAACAGACGGGGACAGGCTACTATGGCTACACCTTC
few 15 TRBJ1-5 TRBV18 TRBD1 CASSPTGTAVGPQHF TGTGCCAGCTCACCTACCGGGACAGCTGTCGGGCCCCAGCATTTT
medium-sized 18 TRBJ2-1 TRBV28 TRBD2 CASSFEDRTSGSYYEQFF TGTGCCAGCAGTTTTGAGGATAGGACTAGCGGGAGCTATTATGAGCAGTTCTTC
. 15 TRBJ2-3 TRBV10-3 TRBD1 CAISSDRGKKDTQYF TGTGCCATCAGCTCTGACAGGGGTAAAAAAGATACGCAGTATTTT
many 15 TRBJ2-2 TRBV7-6 TRBD2 CASSPLAGETGELFF TGTGCCAGCAGCCCACTAGCGGGAGAAACCGGGGAGCTGTTTTTT
few 14 TRBJ1-5 TRBV11-1 TRBD1 CASSLTGGNQPQHF TGTGCCAGCAGCTTGACAGGGGGCAATCAGCCCCAGCATTTT
few 14 TRBJ2-3 TRBV29-1 . CSVATKTGTDTQYF TGCAGCGTTGCGACTAAGACTGGCACAGATACGCAGTATTTT
few 14 TRBJ2-3 TRBV20-1 . CSARLMGSTDTQYF TGCAGTGCTAGACTTATGGGGAGCACAGATACGCAGTATTTT
few 11 TRBJ1-2 TRBV30 . CAWSTRDVHTF TGTGCCTGGAGTACAAGAGACGTGCACACCTTC
medium-sized 14 TRBJ1-4 TRBV3-1 . CASSQQATNEKLFF TGTGCCAGCAGCCAGCAGGCGACTAATGAAAAACTGTTTTTT
few 14 TRBJ1-4 TRBV29-1 TRBD1 CSVLHGTGDEKLFF TGCAGCGTCCTCCATGGGACAGGGGATGAAAAACTGTTTTTT
many 15 TRBJ1-1 TRBV12-3/TRBV12-4 . CASSPDSGLHRGAFF TGTGCCAGCAGTCCCGATTCTGGCCTCCACCGGGGAGCTTTCTTT
. 15 TRBJ1-3 TRBV9 . CASSVKSDGGNTIYF TGTGCCAGCAGCGTAAAGTCGGACGGCGGTAACACCATATATTTT
medium-sized 14 TRBJ2-7 TRBV10-3 TRBD1 CAISARDRDYEQYF TGTGCCATCAGTGCCCGGGACAGGGATTACGAGCAGTACTTC
medium-sized 16 TRBJ2-3 TRBV10-3 . CAISEGTNRATDTQYF TGTGCCATCAGTGAGGGCACAAACAGGGCGACAGATACGCAGTATTTT
many 13 TRBJ2-7 TRBV5-4 . CASSNGVTYEQYF TGTGCCAGCAGCAATGGAGTAACCTACGAGCAGTACTTC
. 14 TRBJ2-1 TRBV10-1 TRBD1 CASSSTGGLDEQFF TGCGCCAGCAGTTCGACAGGGGGATTGGATGAGCAGTTCTTC
few 13 TRBJ2-3 TRBV27 . CASSSISTDTQYF TGTGCCAGCAGTTCCATTAGCACAGATACGCAGTATTTT
few 17 TRBJ1-5 TRBV6-5 . CASSRYSRAYSNQPQHF TGTGCCAGCAGTCGTTATAGCCGGGCCTATAGCAATCAGCCCCAGCATTTT
many 14 TRBJ2-7 TRBV27 . CASSRIDRNHEQYF TGTGCCAGCAGTCGAATCGACAGGAACCACGAGCAGTACTTC
few 15 TRBJ1-1 TRBV9 TRBD1 CASSARQGGGTEAFF TGTGCCAGCAGCGCCCGACAGGGAGGTGGCACTGAAGCTTTCTTT
few 12 TRBJ2-3 TRBV12-3/TRBV12-4 . CASSLSTDTQYF TGTGCCAGCAGTTTGAGCACAGATACGCAGTATTTT
medium-sized 14 TRBJ1-1 TRBV6-2/TRBV6-3 . CASSSLPGTLEAFF TGTGCCAGCAGTTCCTTGCCCGGGACTCTTGAAGCTTTCTTT
. 14 TRBJ1-1 TRBV20-1 . CSARVAEAYTEAFF TGCAGTGCTAGAGTGGCCGAAGCCTACACTGAAGCTTTCTTT
many 17 TRBJ2-2 TRBV5-6 TRBD2 CASRSTGTSFGTGELFF TGTGCCAGCAGGTCTACCGGGACTAGCTTCGGCACCGGGGAGCTGTTTTTT
many 16 TRBJ2-1 TRBV7-6 TRBD2 CASSSSSGTKYNEQFF TGTGCCAGCAGCTCCTCATCCGGGACTAAATACAATGAGCAGTTCTTC
once 15 TRBJ1-4 TRBV12-3/TRBV12-4 . CASTLGGGTNEKLFF TGTGCCAGCACCCTTGGGGGTGGGACTAATGAAAAACTGTTTTTT
hyperexpanded 13 TRBJ1-2 TRBV5-1 . CASSFQGGNGYTF TGCGCCAGCAGCTTTCAGGGTGGAAATGGCTACACCTTC
many 13 TRBJ2-5 TRBV5-1 . CASSNDGEETQYF TGCGCCAGCAGCAACGACGGCGAGGAGACCCAGTACTTC
few 14 TRBJ1-4 TRBV5-1 . CASSFSTTNEKLFF TGCGCCAGCAGCTTCAGTACAACTAATGAAAAACTGTTTTTT
. 12 TRBJ2-7 TRBV28 . CASRGAPYEQYF TGTGCCAGCCGAGGGGCGCCCTACGAGCAGTACTTC
medium-sized 15 TRBJ1-1 TRBV28 . CASSFRGRGNTEAFF TGTGCCAGCAGTTTTAGGGGCAGGGGGAACACTGAAGCTTTCTTT
. 16 TRBJ2-1 TRBV3-1 TRBD2 CASSQFSSGRVGEQFF TGTGCCAGCAGCCAATTTTCTAGCGGGAGGGTTGGTGAGCAGTTCTTC
medium-sized 14 TRBJ2-3 TRBV11-2 . CASSLERDTDTQYF TGTGCCAGCAGCTTAGAAAGGGACACAGATACGCAGTATTTT
few 16 TRBJ1-6 TRBV7-2 TRBD1 CASSWNRGSYNSPLHF TGTGCCAGCAGCTGGAACAGGGGCTCCTATAATTCACCCCTCCACTTT
few 16 TRBJ2-7 TRBV27 . CTSSLSSADSSYEQYF TGCACCAGCAGTTTATCGAGTGCGGACTCCTCCTACGAGCAGTACTTC
few 15 TRBJ2-7 TRBV27 . CASRPYGGSSYEQYF TGTGCCAGCAGACCCTACGGAGGGAGCTCCTACGAGCAGTACTTC